Given below is one T cell receptor (beta chain) in context. The sample belongs to a study of T cells expressing NK-cell markers. The overall study: Out of eight donors sequenced, seven tested HCMV-seropositive and the remaining one seronegative.

This CDR3 comprises 14 residues. Germline lookup yields CDR1 MNHEY and CDR2 SVGEGT. TCRdb re-called the 5' RACE reads and catalogs CDR3 proteins one per entry, DNA excluded. The sample data list around 110,000 distinct CDR3 sequences. The TCR comes from a woman aged 18 to 75 in good health. Sequencing was done on a sample of blood T cells: a sorted CD56 or NKG2C T cell subset, CD4+ or CD8+ T cells, or bulk PBMC T cells (not recorded which). The chain links TRBV6-2 or TRBV6-3 to TRBJ1-1; the D call of TRBD1 rests on TCRdb alone, since no DNA is present to check it. CDR3 sequence: CASSWGGSNTEAFF.